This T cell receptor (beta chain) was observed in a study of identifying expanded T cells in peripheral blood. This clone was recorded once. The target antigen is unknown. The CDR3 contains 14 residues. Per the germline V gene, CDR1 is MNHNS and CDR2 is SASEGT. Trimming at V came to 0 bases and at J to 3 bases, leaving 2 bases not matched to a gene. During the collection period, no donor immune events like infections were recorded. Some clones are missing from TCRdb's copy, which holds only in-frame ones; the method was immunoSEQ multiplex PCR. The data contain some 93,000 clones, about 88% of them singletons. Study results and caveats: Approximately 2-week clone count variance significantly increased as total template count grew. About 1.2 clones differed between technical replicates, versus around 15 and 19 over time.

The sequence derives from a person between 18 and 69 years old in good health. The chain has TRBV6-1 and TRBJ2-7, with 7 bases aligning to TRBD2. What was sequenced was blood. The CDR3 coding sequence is TGTGCCAGCAGTGAAGCCCTAGCGGTCTACGAGCAGTACTTC. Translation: CASSEALAVYEQYF.